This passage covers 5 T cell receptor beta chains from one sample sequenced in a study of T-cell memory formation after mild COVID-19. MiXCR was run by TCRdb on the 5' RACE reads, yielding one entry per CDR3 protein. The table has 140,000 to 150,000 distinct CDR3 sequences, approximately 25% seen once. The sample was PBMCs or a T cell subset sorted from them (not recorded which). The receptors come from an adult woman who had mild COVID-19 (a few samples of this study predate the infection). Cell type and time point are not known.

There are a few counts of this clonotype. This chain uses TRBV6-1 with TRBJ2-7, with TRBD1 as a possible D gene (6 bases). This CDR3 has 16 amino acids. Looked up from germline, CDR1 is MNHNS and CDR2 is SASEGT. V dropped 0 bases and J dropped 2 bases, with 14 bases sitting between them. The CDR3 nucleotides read TGTGCCAGCAGTGAAGCTGAAGCCGGGACACCCTACGAGCAGTACTTC. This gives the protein CASSEAEAGTPYEQYF.

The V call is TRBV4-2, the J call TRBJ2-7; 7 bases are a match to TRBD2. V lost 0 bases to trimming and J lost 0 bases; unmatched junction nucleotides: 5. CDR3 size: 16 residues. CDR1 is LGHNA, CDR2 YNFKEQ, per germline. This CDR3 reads CASSQDLAEPSYEQYF. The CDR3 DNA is TGTGCCAGCAGCCAAGACCTAGCGGAACCCTCCTACGAGCAGTACTTC.

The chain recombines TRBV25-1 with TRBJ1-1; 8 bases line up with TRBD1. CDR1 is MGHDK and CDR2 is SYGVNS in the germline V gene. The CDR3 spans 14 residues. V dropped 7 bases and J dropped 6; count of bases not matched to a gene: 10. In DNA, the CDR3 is TGTGCCAGCACCCAGTCGTGGACAGGGTCTGAAGCTTTCTTT. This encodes CASTQSWTGSEAFF. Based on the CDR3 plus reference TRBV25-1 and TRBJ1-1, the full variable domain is EADIYQTPRYLVIGTGKKITLECSQTMGHDKMYWYQQDPGMELHLIHYSYGVNSTEKGDLSSESTVSRIRTEHFPLTLESARPSHTSQYLCASTQSWTGSEAFFGQGTRLTVV.

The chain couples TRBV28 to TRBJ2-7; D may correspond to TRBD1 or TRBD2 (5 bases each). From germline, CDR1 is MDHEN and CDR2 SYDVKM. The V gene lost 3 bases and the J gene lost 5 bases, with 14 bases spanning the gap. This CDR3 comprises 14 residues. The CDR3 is CASSFNPRDDEQYF. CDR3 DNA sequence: TGTGCCAGCAGTTTCAATCCCCGGGACGACGAGCAGTACTTC.

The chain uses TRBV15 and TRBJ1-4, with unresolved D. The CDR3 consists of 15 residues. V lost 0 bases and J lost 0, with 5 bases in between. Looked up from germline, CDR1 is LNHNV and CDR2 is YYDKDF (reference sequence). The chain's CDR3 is CATSRDGATNEKLFF. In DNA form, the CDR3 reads TGTGCCACCAGCAGAGACGGAGCAACTAATGAAAAACTGTTTTTT.